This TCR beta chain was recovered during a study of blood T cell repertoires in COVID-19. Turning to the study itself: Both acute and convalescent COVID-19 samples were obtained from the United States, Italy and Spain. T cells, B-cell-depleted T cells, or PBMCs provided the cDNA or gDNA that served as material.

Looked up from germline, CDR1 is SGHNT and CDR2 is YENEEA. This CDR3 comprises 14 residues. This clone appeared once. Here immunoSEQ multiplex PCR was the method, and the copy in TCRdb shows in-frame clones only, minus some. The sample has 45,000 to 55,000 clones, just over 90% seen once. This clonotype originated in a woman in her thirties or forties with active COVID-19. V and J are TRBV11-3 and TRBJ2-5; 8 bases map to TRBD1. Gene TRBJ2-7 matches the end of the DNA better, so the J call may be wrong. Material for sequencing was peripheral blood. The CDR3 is CASSPLRGPYEQYF. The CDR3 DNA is TGTGCCAGCAGCCCCCTCAGGGGGCCCTACGAGCAGTACTTC.